This T cell receptor beta chain was profiled in a study of blood T cell repertoires in COVID-19. The overall study: COVID-19 samples from acute and convalescent phases originated in the United States, Italy and Spain. T cells, B-cell-depleted T cells, or PBMCs supplied cDNA or gDNA.

As handled by the study authors: Amplifying reference gene primers gave estimates of nucleated cell counts. TCRdb's copy holds only in-frame clones and misses some; the assay was immunoSEQ multiplex PCR. Clone size and V and J calls were adopted from that table, with D and trimming inferred from the DNA. The sample gives roughly 92,000 clones, roughly 89% of which show up once; 4.3% is in the top ten. V shed 6 bases and J 7 bases; nucleotides not matched to a gene: 14. The CDR3 consists of 15 residues. Germline CDR1 reads SGDLS; CDR2 reads YYNGEE. The sample comprised peripheral blood. The receptor comes from a woman at least 80 years old with active or convalescent COVID-19. V is TRBV9 and J is TRBJ1-1; 8 nucleotides agree with TRBD1. CDR3 loop: CASTVGQGEFGEAFF. The CDR3 bases are TGTGCCAGCACCGTCGGACAGGGCGAATTCGGTGAAGCTTTCTTT.